The TCR beta chain under discussion was sequenced for a study of CD8+CD57+ T cells in acquired aplastic anemia. The TCR beta profiling, which covered VDJ combination and CDR3 sequence, was carried out using genomic DNA as the template. In TCRdb, the reads were re-called with MiXCR into one record per CDR3 protein. The sample comprises fewer than 100,000 distinct CDR3 sequences, approximately 46% of which are singletons, and 66% rests with the top ten. Germline values: CDR1 MNHEY, CDR2 SMNVEV (reference sequence). This CDR3 is 17 amino acids long. To note about this clonotype: Its ends do not fully match the called genes, so a read error is possible.

The rearrangement uses TRBV27 and TRBJ1-1; D unclear. This TCR was sampled from a human donor in good health, serving as a control. Sequencing used sorted CD4+, CD8+, or CD8+CD57+ T cells (not recorded which) from PBMCs. The CDR3 DNA reads as TGTGCCAGCAGTTTATCGATAACCTTGGGTTCATGTACTGAAGCTTCCTTT. Translated: CASSLSITLGSCTEASF.